This record concerns one TCR beta chain sequence. The CDR3 totals 14 residues. J gave up 1 base and V 8 bases, and 6 bases lay outside the gene matches. Germline values: CDR1 MDHEN, CDR2 SYDVKM. These data belong to a study of blood T cell repertoires in COVID-19. Study background: Some COVID-19 samples were acute and others convalescent; all came from the United States, Italy and Spain. The analysed material was cDNA or gDNA that came from T cells, B-cell-depleted T cells, or PBMCs.

Original handling: The authors estimated nucleated cell counts from reference gene primer amplification. Clones were sequenced by immunoSEQ multiplex PCR, and TCRdb holds only the in-frame ones, with some missing. V and J calls and clone size are those listed in that table; D and trimming were worked out from the DNA. Of some 250,000 clones detected, approximately 86% appear once; the ten largest clones hold around 5.1%. Followed longitudinally, the Seattle patients had been enrolled during active infection. The rearrangement joins TRBV28 to TRBJ1-1, with 8 bases aligning to TRBD1. This TCR came from a woman aged 55-70 years with COVID-19, enrolled during active disease. Sequencing was performed on peripheral blood. The DNA for the CDR3 is TGTGCCAGCTTCAGGGGGCGGCGGAACACTGAAGCTTTCTTT. Protein: CASFRGRRNTEAFF.